What follows are 28 T cell receptor beta chains derived from one specimen sequenced in a study of shared clonotypes between healthy human individuals. Data came from immunoSEQ multiplex PCR; TCRdb stores just in-frame clones and leaves some out. This table holds 2,100,000 or so clones, around 95% found once. Source material: naive CD4+ T cells sorted from blood. Subset specified: CD45RA+ positively selected. The receptors stem from a man aged 18 to 29 in good health.

As for this clone: The sample holds other DNA sequences that translate to the same CDR3. The rearrangement joins TRBV30 to TRBJ2-3; D tentatively reads TRBD1 or TRBD2 (5 bases each). Germline lookup yields CDR1 GTSNPN and CDR2 SVGIG (reference sequence). This CDR3 spans 14 amino acids. Trimming took off 0 bases at V and 1 base at J, with 8 bases between the two ends. The CDR3 DNA reads as TGTGCCTGGAGTGTCTTGGGGGGCACAGATACGCAGTATTTT. Amino acid sequence: CAWSVLGGTDTQYF.

The V gene is TRBV7-8, the J gene TRBJ2-7; D gene ambiguous. Germline CDR1 and CDR2: SGHVS and FQNEAQ. This CDR3 contains 14 residues. V lost 0 bases and J 3 bases, leaving 9 bases between the germline ends. CDR3 sequence: CASSLATNGYEQYF. CDR3 bases: TGTGCCAGCAGCTTAGCGACGAACGGCTACGAGCAGTACTTC.

This clone showed up just once. At the DNA level, this CDR3 is encoded by other sequences in the same sample as well. The chain combines TRBV10-3 with TRBJ1-3; D gene uncertain. The CDR3 runs to 12 residues. V was clipped by 2 bases and J by 2 bases, with 1 base between them. The germline gives CDR1 ENHRY, CDR2 SYGVKD. CDR3 loop: CAISEAGNTIYF. CDR3 DNA: TGTGCCATCAGTGAGGCTGGAAACACCATATATTTT.

The V call is TRBV5-6, the J call TRBJ2-2; perhaps TRBD2 as D (5 bases). Germline CDR1 reads SGHDT; CDR2 reads YYEEEE. This CDR3 comprises 15 residues. V dropped 0 bases and J dropped 7 bases, with 13 bases sitting between them. CDR3 in DNA: TGTGCCAGCAGCTTGGTTACTAGGAATGTCGGGGAGCTGTTTTTT. Translation gives CASSLVTRNVGELFF.

This clone was picked up one time. The V and J genes are TRBV6-6 and TRBJ1-1, with TRBD1 matching 9 bases. This CDR3 contains 14 residues. V was pared by 5 bases and J by 6 bases, with 7 bases of the junction left unmatched. Germline V CDR1 and CDR2: MNHNY, SVGAGI (reference sequence). This CDR3 reads CASSATGGKSEAFF. Written as DNA, the CDR3 is TGTGCCAGCAGTGCGACAGGGGGGAAGTCTGAAGCTTTCTTT.

The chain is built from TRBV5-8 and TRBJ2-7, with 10 bases matching TRBD2. The CDR3 is 15 amino acids. V was pared by 2 bases and J by 5 bases, with 7 bases of the junction left unmatched. Per the germline V gene, CDR1 is SGHTS and CDR2 is YDEGEE. This CDR3 is CASSLSGRVADEQYF. Here the CDR3 DNA reads TGTGCCAGCAGCTTAAGCGGGAGGGTCGCCGACGAGCAGTACTTC. The complete variable domain, with remaining parts taken from reference TRBV5-8 and TRBJ2-7, reads EAGVTQSPTHLIKTRGQQATLRCSPISGHTSVYWYQQALGLGLQFLLWYDEGEERNRGNFPPRFSGRQFPNYSSELNVNALELEDSALYLCASSLSGRVADEQYFGPGTRLTVT.

J is TRBJ2-5 and V is TRBV29-1; D remains ambiguous. V was trimmed by 1 base and J by 4 bases, leaving 13 bases between them. This CDR3 has 14 residues. Germline CDR1 SQVTM, CDR2 ANQGSEA. In DNA, the CDR3 is TGCAGCGTTGAAGCCGCAGGTCTCCGAGAGACCCAGTACTTC. Protein: CSVEAAGLRETQYF. Full variable domain (outside the CDR3, taken from reference TRBV29-1 and TRBJ2-5): SAVISQKPSRDICQRGTSLTIQCQVDSQVTMMFWYRQQPGQSLTLIATANQGSEATYESGFVIDKFPISRPNLTFSTLTVSNMSPEDSSIYLCSVEAAGLRETQYFGPGTRLLVL.

The chain recombines TRBV9 with TRBJ2-3, with 8 nucleotides matching TRBD2. The V segment lost 0 bases and the J segment 0 bases; nucleotides outside the gene matches: 9. CDR3 length: 18 amino acids. Germline V gene lookup returns CDR1 SGDLS and CDR2 YYNGEE. The CDR3 sequence is CASSVGGGLTPSTDTQYF. In nucleotides, the CDR3 is TGTGCCAGCAGCGTAGGCGGGGGGCTAACCCCTAGCACAGATACGCAGTATTTT.

This chain uses TRBV9 with TRBJ1-1; a possible D gene is TRBD1 (5 bases). V was cut by 1 base and J by 7 bases, with 14 bases left in between. The CDR3 has 14 amino acids. Looked up from germline, CDR1 is SGDLS and CDR2 is YYNGEE. Here the CDR3 reads CASSVLTGGGEAFF. CDR3 nucleotide sequence: TGTGCCAGCAGCGTACTAACAGGTGGTGGTGAAGCTTTCTTT.

The chain carries TRBV28 and TRBJ1-2; no reliable D call. Trimming left V 6 bases short and J 4 bases short, with 18 bases between. CDR1 is MDHEN, CDR2 SYDVKM, per germline. The CDR3 spans 15 residues. CDR3 in amino acids: CASSSVLRLGYGYTF. The CDR3 nucleotides are TGTGCCAGCAGCTCGGTTCTAAGGCTCGGCTATGGCTACACCTTC.

This chain joins TRBV29-1 and TRBJ2-3; perhaps TRBD2 as D (5 bases). Germline CDR1 and CDR2: SQVTM and ANQGSEA. The CDR3 is made up of 15 amino acids. With 7 bases removed from V and 2 bases from J, the gap between germline ends came to 19 bases. CDR3 coding DNA: TGCAGCGCCAGGCGGGCTAGCCAACACACAGATACGCAGTATTTT. Encoded protein: CSARRASQHTDTQYF.

V is TRBV7-9 and J is TRBJ2-5; TRBD2 aligns across 16 bases. Germline trimming cut 5 bases from V and 5 bases from J; bases unmatched to any gene: 8. The germline CDR1 and CDR2 sequences are SEHNR and FQNEAQ (reference sequence). The CDR3 runs 17 residues. CDR3 bases: TGTGCCAGCAGCCATGGGACTAGCGGGAGGGCCTTGGAGACCCAGTACTTC. The encoded protein is CASSHGTSGRALETQYF.

The V gene is TRBV11-3, the J gene TRBJ2-2, with 11 bases identical to TRBD2. J lost 7 bases, V lost 5 bases, and 3 bases had no gene match. This CDR3 region has 14 residues. The germline gives CDR1 SGHNT, CDR2 YENEEA. The CDR3 sequence: CASSPTSGNGELFF. The CDR3, as DNA: TGTGCCAGCAGCCCGACTAGCGGGAACGGGGAGCTGTTTTTT.

This chain joins TRBV6-5 and TRBJ2-7; TRBD1 or TRBD2 may be the D gene (5 bases each). Germline V gene data show CDR1 as MNHEY and CDR2 as SVGAGI. There are 13 residues in the CDR3. Between the trimmed V and J ends, which lost 8 bases and 2 bases, there was a span of 13 bases. CDR3 in amino acids: CASGSGRAYEQYF. The CDR3 nucleotides read TGTGCCAGCGGGTCGGGACGGGCCTACGAGCAGTACTTC.

The chain combines TRBV18 with TRBJ1-3, with a weak D call TRBD1 (6 bases). There are 17 residues in the CDR3. Germline V CDR1 and CDR2: KGHSH, LQKENI. Trimming shortened V by 3 bases and J by 0 bases, and 15 bases separated the two germline ends. The CDR3 protein is CASSPETGRSSGNTIYF. DNA of the CDR3: TGTGCCAGCTCACCGGAGACAGGTCGTAGCTCTGGAAACACCATATATTTT. Supplemented by reference TRBV18 and TRBJ1-3, the full variable domain reads NAGVMQNPRHLVRRRGQEARLRCSPMKGHSHVYWYRQLPEEGLKFMVYLQKENIIDESGMPKERFSAEFPKEGPSILRIQQVVRGDSAAYFCASSPETGRSSGNTIYFGEGSWLTVV.

This clone was detected once. V gene TRBV5-4 combines with J gene TRBJ2-3, with 8 nucleotides matching TRBD2. The CDR3 loop spans 13 amino acids. Germline trimming cut 5 bases from V and 1 base from J; bases unmatched to any gene: 0. CDR1 and CDR2 from the germline V gene are SGHNT and YYREEE (reference sequence). DNA of the CDR3: TGTGCCAGCAGACTAGCGGGCACAGATACGCAGTATTTT. Its translation is CASRLAGTDTQYF.

The chain has TRBV6-6 and TRBJ1-6, with D possibly TRBD1 on 6 matching bases. Germline V gives CDR1 MNHNY, CDR2 SVGAGI (reference sequence). This CDR3 comprises 15 residues. Deletions cut 7 bases from V and 3 bases from J, with 13 bases between. The DNA of the CDR3 is TGTGCCAGCACCGACAGGACCAACTATAATTCACCCCTCCACTTT. Its protein product is CASTDRTNYNSPLHF.

The rearrangement uses TRBV11-3 and TRBJ2-2, with 7 positions matching TRBD1. V dropped 5 bases and J dropped 4; count of bases not matched to a gene: 7. Germline-derived CDR1 and CDR2 are SGHNT and YENEEA. The CDR3 is 15 amino acids. DNA for the CDR3: TGTGCCAGCAGCCCTAGGGGGCAGGGCACCGGGGAGCTGTTTTTT. This codes for CASSPRGQGTGELFF.

Concerning this clone itself: Other DNA sequences from this sample encode an identical CDR3 as well. This CDR3 is CASSFMDTQYF. In DNA form, the CDR3 reads TGTGCCAGCAGCTTCATGGATACGCAGTATTTT. The V and J genes are TRBV7-2 and TRBJ2-3; no definite D call. Germline CDR1 SGHTA, CDR2 FQGNSA. V was cut by 3 bases and J by 6 bases, with 4 bases left in between. The CDR3 covers 11 residues. Supplemented by reference TRBV7-2 and TRBJ2-3, the full variable domain reads GAGVSQSPSNKVTEKGKDVELRCDPISGHTALYWYRQSLGQGLEFLIYFQGNSAPDKSGLPSDRFSAERTGGSVSTLTIQRTQQEDSAVYLCASSFMDTQYFGPGTRLTVL.

V and J are TRBV9 and TRBJ2-1, with TRBD1 identical over 9 bases. There are 16 residues in the CDR3. The V segment lost 2 bases and the J segment 7 bases; nucleotides outside the gene matches: 10. In germline, CDR1 is SGDLS, CDR2 YYNGEE. This chain's CDR3 is CASSVLATGGRNEQFF. The CDR3 DNA reads as TGTGCCAGCAGCGTCCTAGCGACAGGGGGTCGGAATGAGCAGTTCTTC.

V gene TRBV28 combines with J gene TRBJ1-5; D might be TRBD1 (5 bases). The CDR3 has 14 amino acids. The V end lost 4 bases, the J end lost 9 bases, and 16 bases lay between the germline ends. The germline gives CDR1 MDHEN, CDR2 SYDVKM. The CDR3 protein is CASSSGALNRPQHF. The CDR3 coding sequence is TGTGCCAGCAGTTCCGGGGCTCTAAATAGGCCCCAGCATTTT. The full variable domain, its missing parts supplied by reference TRBV28 and TRBJ1-5, is DVKVTQSSRYLVKRTGEKVFLECVQDMDHENMFWYRQDPGLGLRLIYFSYDVKMKEKGDIPEGYSVSREKKERFSLILESASTNQTSMYLCASSSGALNRPQHFGDGTRLSIL.

The J gene is TRBJ1-5, the V gene TRBV30; TRBD1 might be the D (6 bases). Trimming shortened V by 3 bases and J by 6 bases, and 12 bases separated the two germline ends. The germline V gene has CDR1 GTSNPN and CDR2 SVGIG (reference sequence). The CDR3 runs to 13 residues. Here the CDR3 reads CAWREKTGQPQHF. The CDR3 nucleotides read TGTGCCTGGAGAGAAAAGACAGGTCAGCCCCAGCATTTT.

The rearrangement links TRBV11-3 to TRBJ2-2, with D unresolved. The CDR3 length is 15 residues. With 0 bases removed from V and 1 base from J, the gap between germline ends came to 6 bases. The germline V gene encodes CDR1 SGHNT and CDR2 YENEEA. The CDR3 nucleotides read TGTGCCAGCAGCTTAGATTCGGGGAACACCGGGGAGCTGTTTTTT. Protein product: CASSLDSGNTGELFF.

This chain joins TRBV5-6 and TRBJ2-7; D remains unclear. The CDR3 spans 12 residues. Germline V CDR1 and CDR2: SGHDT, YYEEEE. Trimming stripped 1 base from V and 5 bases from J, with 7 bases between. The CDR3 bases are TGTGCCAGCAGCTTGTTAGCAAACGAGCAGTACTTC. This encodes CASSLLANEQYF.

The genes are TRBV6-5 and TRBJ1-5, with a weak D call TRBD1 (5 bases). The CDR3 is made up of 14 amino acids. V was cut by 5 bases and J by 11 bases, with 19 bases left in between. Germline assignment: CDR1 MNHEY and CDR2 SVGAGI. This CDR3 is CASSLAGTPGTQHF. The CDR3 nucleotides read TGTGCCAGCAGTCTTGCCGGGACTCCGGGGACCCAGCATTTT.

The V and J genes are TRBV28 and TRBJ1-2; D is possibly TRBD1 (5 bases). V lost 4 bases and J 4 bases, leaving 13 bases between the germline ends. Looked up from germline, CDR1 is MDHEN and CDR2 is SYDVKM. The CDR3 contains 14 residues. The CDR3 DNA follows: TGTGCCAGCAGTTCCGGGACCGTCCTCTATGGCTACACCTTC. Translating gives CASSSGTVLYGYTF.

This clone was detected a few times. CDR3: CASSYSSLHNSPLHF. The CDR3 nucleotides are TGTGCCAGCAGTTACTCGAGTCTCCATAATTCACCCCTCCACTTT. The chain joins TRBV6-5 to TRBJ1-6, with D uncertain. Trimming removed 0 bases at V and 5 bases at J, with 8 bases between. The CDR3 runs to 15 residues. Germline CDR1 MNHEY, CDR2 SVGAGI.

V gene TRBV28 combines with J gene TRBJ1-5; weak D call: TRBD1 (5 bases). Germline CDR1 reads MDHEN; CDR2 reads SYDVKM. V dropped 7 bases and J dropped 3 bases, with 13 bases sitting between them. The CDR3 length is 14 residues. The CDR3: CASIGGGFNQPQHF. CDR3 sequence (DNA): TGTGCCAGCATTGGGGGGGGGTTCAATCAGCCCCAGCATTTT.